This T cell receptor beta chain was obtained from a study of cytomegalovirus exposure and HLA in healthy donors. Study results and caveats: The study put 160 or so TCR beta chains on its list as cytomegalovirus-associated.

Trimming took 0 bases from V and 5 from J; bases not matched to a gene: 11. Germline CDR1 LGHNT, CDR2 FRNRAP. The CDR3 is 17 amino acids. On this clone: Its target is unknown.

PCR involved 60 Vbeta and 13 Jbeta primers. The assay was immunoSEQ multiplex PCR, and TCRdb's table has in-frame clones only and misses some. The profile shows 120,000 to 150,000 clones, under 85% of them singletons. The sequencing input was PBMCs. This TCR was recovered from a woman in her thirties or forties in good health and CMV-seropositive. The chain combines TRBV12-5 with TRBJ2-5, with 8 bases identical to TRBD2. The DNA for the CDR3 is TGTGCTAGTGGTTTGGTACGTGGTAGCGGGGTTTGGGAGACCCAGTACTTC. It encodes CASGLVRGSGVWETQYF. Together with reference TRBV12-5 and TRBJ2-5, the CDR3 gives the full variable domain: DARVTQTPRHKVTEMGQEVTMRCQPILGHNTVFWYRQTMMQGLELLAYFRNRAPLDDSGMPKDRFSAEMPDATLATLKIQPSEPRDSAVYFCASGLVRGSGVWETQYFGPGTRLLVL.